This T cell receptor beta chain was captured in a study of T cells in localized non-small cell lung cancer. This clone was recorded a few times. Its matching antigen is unknown. Germline CDR1 is MNHGY and CDR2 is SAAAGT. Between the trimmed V and J ends, which lost 8 bases and 5 bases, there was a span of 16 bases. The CDR3 sequence is 15 residues long. General study findings and limits: In adjacent lung appeared a median around 54 of the top 100 tumor clones. Uninvolved adjacent lung, not tumor, had the highest T cell clonality. Sequencing covered just one tumor region, so heterogeneity cannot be ruled out. Elevated circulating T cell density in blood was associated with longer overall survival.

Sequencing was performed with immunoSEQ multiplex PCR; in TCRdb, only in-frame clones are kept and a portion is missing. The sample carries around 2,600 clones, approximately 23% recorded once. Material: lung tumor tissue, obtained before any cancer treatment. The chain combines TRBV6-8 with TRBJ1-6; D perhaps matches TRBD1 (6 bases). The clonotype comes from a man aged 35 to 69 with stage I squamous cell lung carcinoma. The DNA of the CDR3 is TGTGCCAGCGGTGAGGGGACACTTGATAATTCACCCCTCCACTTT. This encodes CASGEGTLDNSPLHF.